In its sample, the clone carrying this TCR beta chain was seen many times. Its antigen is unknown. The cDNA had a unique molecular identifier and a template-switch universal primer site. TCRdb itself ran the 5' RACE reads through MiXCR, one entry per CDR3 protein. The sample holds about 220,000 distinct CDR3 sequences, around a tenth seen once. This record comes from a study of identical twins. The study, taken as a whole, reports: Models predicted less out-of-frame TCR alpha sharing in monozygotic twins than was found. Within twin pairs, the out-of-frame alpha sequences they shared showed excess low generation probability.

Among all donors, each was a healthy Caucasian. Trimming cost V 4 bases and J 4 bases; bases outside gene matches: 8. Germline values: CDR1 SGHRS, CDR2 YFSETQ. The CDR3 has 15 residues. Sequencing input: memory (CD45RO+) T cells sorted from blood. The sequence was obtained from a woman aged 18-29 years in good health. V usage is TRBV5-1 and J usage is TRBJ1-5, with 7 bases identical to TRBD1. CDR3 in DNA: TGCGCCAGCAGCCGCACAGGGGCCGCTAATCAGCCCCAGCATTTT. Residues: CASSRTGAANQPQHF. Variable domain in full (rest from reference TRBV5-1 and TRBJ1-5): KAGVTQTPRYLIKTRGQQVTLSCSPISGHRSVSWYQQTPGQGLQFLFEYFSETQRNKGNFPGRFSGRQFSNSRSEMNVSTLELGDSALYLCASSRTGAANQPQHFGDGTRLSIL.